A single sample gave rise to the 10 T cell receptor beta chains below, sequenced in a study of blood T cell repertoires in COVID-19. Libraries were prepared by immunoSEQ multiplex PCR; TCRdb keeps only in-frame clonotypes and omits some of them. The profile shows 100,000 to 150,000 clones, approximately 86% of them singletons. The source material was peripheral blood. All receptors derive from a woman in her 70s with COVID-19, enrolled during active disease.

This clone was seen just once. CDR3 loop: CASSQTTGPYEQYF. Written as DNA, the CDR3 is TGTGCCAGCAGCCAAACGACAGGGCCCTACGAGCAGTACTTC. The J gene is TRBJ2-7, the V gene TRBV7-6, with TRBD1 matching 7 bases. Germline V gives CDR1 SGHVS, CDR2 FNYEAQ. With V trimmed by 5 bases and J by 2 bases, 6 bases remained unmatched. This CDR3 comprises 14 residues.

The rearrangement links TRBV10-3 to TRBJ2-1; D is unresolved. V was trimmed by 3 bases and J by 3 bases, leaving 6 bases between them. CDR3 length: 13 residues. Germline assignment: CDR1 ENHRY and CDR2 SYGVKD. In DNA, the CDR3 is TGTGCCATCAGTGATGCAGGCTACAATGAGCAGTTCTTC. It yields the protein CAISDAGYNEQFF.

The genes are TRBV5-1 and TRBJ2-5, with 7 positions matching TRBD1. V lost 5 bases, J lost 2 bases, and 6 bases stayed unmatched. The V gene's germline CDR1 is SGHRS and CDR2 YFSETQ. The CDR3 totals 14 residues. The CDR3 reads CASSATGKQETQYF. The CDR3 DNA follows: TGCGCCAGCAGTGCGACAGGGAAACAAGAGACCCAGTACTTC.

The rearrangement uses TRBV4-1 and TRBJ2-7, with TRBD2 matching 7 bases. Trimming cost V 0 bases and J 7 bases; bases outside gene matches: 9. The CDR3 totals 15 residues. Germline-derived CDR1 and CDR2 are MGHRA and YSYEKL. CDR3: CASSQDLARGREQYF. The DNA of the CDR3 is TGCGCCAGCAGCCAAGATCTAGCGCGGGGGAGGGAGCAGTACTTC.

This chain uses TRBV10-3 with TRBJ1-1; D remains unclear. Trimming cost V 0 bases and J 1 base, with 18 bases left between them. Per the germline V gene, CDR1 is ENHRY and CDR2 is SYGVKD. This CDR3 has 18 residues. In DNA form, the CDR3 reads TGTGCCATCAGTGAGTCGGTAAAAGCGGCCTTACCGAACACTGAAGCTTTCTTT. Translating gives CAISESVKAALPNTEAFF.

The V call is TRBV5-4, the J call TRBJ2-2, with 9 bases identical to TRBD2. Germline V lookup: CDR1 SGHNT, CDR2 YYREEE (reference sequence). The CDR3 is 15 amino acids. V trimming: 5 bases; J trimming: 4 bases; junction bases outside the gene matches: 6. The CDR3 coding sequence is TGTGCCAGCAGTCCCGGGACTAGCATCACCGGGGAGCTGTTTTTT. Its translation: CASSPGTSITGELFF.

This clone was picked up one time. This chain connects TRBV11-3 to TRBJ2-5; perhaps TRBD2 as D (6 bases). The CDR3 contains 15 residues. V lost 1 base to trimming and J lost 1 base, with 10 bases between them. CDR1 and CDR2 (germline): SGHNT, YENEEA. This CDR3 reads CASSLGAGSQETQYF. The CDR3 coding sequence is TGTGCCAGCAGCTTAGGCGCGGGGAGCCAAGAGACCCAGTACTTC.

The rearrangement links TRBV7-9 to TRBJ1-4; 7 bases are shared with TRBD1. CDR1 is SEHNR, CDR2 FQNEAQ, per germline (reference sequence). The CDR3 spans 15 residues. V shed 5 bases, J shed 0 bases, and the junction held 3 bases outside the gene matches. The CDR3 DNA reads as TGTGCCAGCAGCCCTGGACAGGCAACTAATGAAAAACTGTTTTTT. It yields the protein CASSPGQATNEKLFF.

V is TRBV5-1 and J is TRBJ1-6; TRBD1 is a possible D gene (5 bases). With 1 base removed from V and 5 bases from J, the gap between germline ends came to 10 bases. The CDR3 is 15 amino acids. Germline lookup yields CDR1 SGHRS and CDR2 YFSETQ. CDR3 DNA: TGCGCCAGCAGCTTGCAAGGGGCGGATAATTCACCCCTCCACTTT. This sequence encodes CASSLQGADNSPLHF.

The chain recombines TRBV6-5 with TRBJ2-2; D is ambiguous. This CDR3 has 14 amino acids. The V end lost 8 bases, the J end lost 0 bases, and 10 bases lay between the germline ends. CDR1 and CDR2 (germline): MNHEY, SVGAGI. The CDR3 region has the DNA TGTGCCAGCCTAGGCGGTACGAACACCGGGGAGCTGTTTTTT. Translated: CASLGGTNTGELFF.